This T cell receptor (beta chain) was identified during a study of T cell clones after liver transplantation. At the level of the study: TCRbeta sequencing after a pre-transplant mixed lymphocyte reaction identified graft-donor-reactive clones, later tracked in post-transplant blood. Graft-donor-reactive sequences were compared with third-party-reactive TCRbeta sequences from pre-transplant mixed lymphocyte reactions.

Turning to this clone: Its antigen is unidentified.

Germline loops: CDR1 LNHDA, CDR2 SQIVND (reference sequence). This CDR3 comprises 15 residues. V trimming: 0 bases; J trimming: 5 bases; junction bases outside the gene matches: 4. Generated by immunoSEQ multiplex PCR, the TCRdb table keeps only in-frame clones and is missing some. The sample has 90,000 to 120,000 clones, approximately 78% seen once. Study-level results: Rather than being deleted, graft donor-reactive T cells may have moved into the graft. Post-transplant, graft-donor-reactive CD4 TCRbeta sequences in blood dropped significantly in most of the 8 subjects.

The clonotype was recovered from a human donor who received a liver transplant. The sample here was CD4+ T cells from blood, taken before liver transplant. The chain combines TRBV19 with TRBJ1-1; 9 bases match TRBD1. The CDR3 protein is CASSIDTGGGTEAFF. CDR3 in DNA: TGTGCCAGTAGTATAGATACAGGGGGCGGAACTGAAGCTTTCTTT.